The TCR beta chain described here comes from a study of neoadjuvant anti-PD-1 for oral cavity cancer. Broader study findings: TCR analyses covered only a few patients per response group.

The time point was: after neoadjuvant nivolumab, at surgical resection. Germline V gives CDR1 KGHSH, CDR2 LQKENI. The germline V and J ends were trimmed by 2 bases and 6 bases, with 5 bases remaining between them. This CDR3 has 12 residues. Produced via immunoSEQ multiplex PCR; TCRdb's table is partial and in-frame only. The sample includes some 15,000 clones, around 36% of them seen just once. In its sample, this clone was seen a few times. Its antigen remains unidentified. V gene TRBV18 combines with J gene TRBJ1-3; D not resolved. The receptor was derived from a person aged 35 to 85 with oral cavity squamous cell carcinoma. The sample consisted of tumor tissue, taken after nivolumab (anti-PD-1) treatment. The CDR3 is CASSPSENTIYF. CDR3 coding DNA: TGTGCCAGCTCACCATCGGAAAACACCATATATTTT.